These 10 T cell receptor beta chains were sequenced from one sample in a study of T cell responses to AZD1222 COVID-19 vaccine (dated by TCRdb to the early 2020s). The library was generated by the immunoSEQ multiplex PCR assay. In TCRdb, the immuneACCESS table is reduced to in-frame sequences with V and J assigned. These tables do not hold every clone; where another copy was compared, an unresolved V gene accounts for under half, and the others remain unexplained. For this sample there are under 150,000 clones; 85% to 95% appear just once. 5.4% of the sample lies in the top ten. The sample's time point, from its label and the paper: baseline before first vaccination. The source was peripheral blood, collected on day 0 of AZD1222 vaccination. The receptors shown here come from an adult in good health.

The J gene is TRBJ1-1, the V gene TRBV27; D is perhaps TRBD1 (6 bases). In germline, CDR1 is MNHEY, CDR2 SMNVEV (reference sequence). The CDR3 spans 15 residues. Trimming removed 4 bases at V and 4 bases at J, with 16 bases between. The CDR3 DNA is TGTGCCAGCAGTTCCGCTCTTGGGGGCAGCACTGAAGCTTTCTTT. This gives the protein CASSSALGGSTEAFF.

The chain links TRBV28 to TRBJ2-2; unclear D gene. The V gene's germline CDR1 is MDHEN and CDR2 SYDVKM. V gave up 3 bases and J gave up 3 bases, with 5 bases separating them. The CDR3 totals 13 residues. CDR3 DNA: TGTGCCAGCAGTTTCTCTCACACCGGGGAGCTGTTTTTT. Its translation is CASSFSHTGELFF.

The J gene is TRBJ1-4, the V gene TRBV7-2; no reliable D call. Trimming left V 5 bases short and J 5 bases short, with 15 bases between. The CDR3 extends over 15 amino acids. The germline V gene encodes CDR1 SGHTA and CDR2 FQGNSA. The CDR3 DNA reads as TGTGCCAGCAGCAGGGCGGGCGCGGGGAATGAAAAACTGTTTTTT. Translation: CASSRAGAGNEKLFF.

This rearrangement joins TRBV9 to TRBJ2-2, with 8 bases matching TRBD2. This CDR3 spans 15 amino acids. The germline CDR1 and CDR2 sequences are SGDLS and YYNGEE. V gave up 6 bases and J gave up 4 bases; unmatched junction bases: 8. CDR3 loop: CASTPGSGGTGELFF. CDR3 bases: TGTGCCAGCACCCCGGGGAGCGGGGGCACCGGGGAGCTGTTTTTT.

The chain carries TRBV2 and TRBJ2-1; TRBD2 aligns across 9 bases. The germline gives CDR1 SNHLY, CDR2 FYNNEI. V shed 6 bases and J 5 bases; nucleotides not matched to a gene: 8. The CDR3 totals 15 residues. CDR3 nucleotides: TGTGCCAGCAGAAGAGCGGGGGGCGCCCACAATGAGCAGTTCTTC. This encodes CASRRAGGAHNEQFF.

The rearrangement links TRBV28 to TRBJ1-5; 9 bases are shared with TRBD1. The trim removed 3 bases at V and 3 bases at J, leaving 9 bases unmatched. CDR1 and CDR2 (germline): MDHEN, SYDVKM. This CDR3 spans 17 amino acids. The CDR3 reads CASSFGGQGRNNQPQHF. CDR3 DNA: TGTGCCAGCAGTTTTGGGGGACAGGGTCGCAACAATCAGCCCCAGCATTTT.

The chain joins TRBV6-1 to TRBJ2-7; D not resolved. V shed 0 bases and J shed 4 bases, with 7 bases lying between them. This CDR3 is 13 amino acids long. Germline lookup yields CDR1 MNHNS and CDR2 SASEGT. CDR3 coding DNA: TGTGCCAGCAGTGAAGCGCTAGGTTACGAGCAGTACTTC. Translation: CASSEALGYEQYF.

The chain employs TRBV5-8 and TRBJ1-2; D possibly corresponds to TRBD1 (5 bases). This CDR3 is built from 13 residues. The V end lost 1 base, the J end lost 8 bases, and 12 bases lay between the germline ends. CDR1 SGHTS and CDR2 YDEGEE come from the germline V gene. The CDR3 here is CASSLWQGGGYTF. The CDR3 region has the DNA TGTGCCAGCAGCTTGTGGCAGGGAGGCGGCTACACCTTC.

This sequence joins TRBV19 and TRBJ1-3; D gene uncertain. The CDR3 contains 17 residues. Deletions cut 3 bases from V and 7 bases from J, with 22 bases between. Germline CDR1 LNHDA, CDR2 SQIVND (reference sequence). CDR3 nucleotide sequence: TGTGCCAGTAGTATCTTTCGCCACCGGCAGAAGGGTAACACCATATATTTT. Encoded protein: CASSIFRHRQKGNTIYF.

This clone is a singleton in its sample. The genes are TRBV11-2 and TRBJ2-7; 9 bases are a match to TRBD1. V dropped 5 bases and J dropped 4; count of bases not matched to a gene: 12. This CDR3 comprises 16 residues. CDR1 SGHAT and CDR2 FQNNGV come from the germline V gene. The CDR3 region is CASSKKGAGQGYEQYF. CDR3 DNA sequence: TGTGCCAGCAGCAAAAAGGGGGCGGGACAGGGTTACGAGCAGTACTTC.